This T cell receptor beta chain was sequenced for a study of T cell responses to AZD1222 COVID-19 vaccine. CDR1 and CDR2 (germline): MNHEY, SVGAGI. The junction had 7 bases not matched to a gene; V was cut back by 8 bases and J by 8 bases. The CDR3 has 12 residues. The repertoire was sequenced with immunoSEQ multiplex PCR; TCRdb's copy has only in-frame clones and lacks some. The sample records about 130,000 clones, under 95% being singletons. Sequencing used peripheral blood, obtained on day 0 of AZD1222 vaccination. This sequence originates from an adult in good health. The chain recombines TRBV6-5 with TRBJ2-7; 9 bases fit TRBD1. In nucleotides, the CDR3 is TGTGCCAGCTCGAGGACAGGGGCCAAGCAGTACTTC. This gives the protein CASSRTGAKQYF.